This T cell receptor (beta chain) was sequenced in a study of Tregs in tolerant kidney transplant recipients. The CDR3 sequence is 15 residues long. The V end lost 6 bases, the J end lost 6 bases, and 19 bases lay between the germline ends. CDR1 is MNHEY, CDR2 SVGAGI, per germline. Study observations and caveats: The most relevant donor-specific Treg TCRbeta repertoire apparently came from expansion with activated donor B cells. Biological reproducibility was not directly addressed in this study. Few patients were studied, so findings need validation in larger groups.

Unstimulated Tregs (CD4+CD25+CD127-) and CD4+CD25- non-Tregs were sorted from PBMCs. On this clone itself: The antigen is undetermined.

Using immunoSEQ multiplex PCR, the repertoire was profiled, and TCRdb retains in-frame clones only, with some absent. The sample gives some 65,000 clones, 84% of which show up once; approximately 4.8% is in the top ten. Sequenced material: CD4+ T cells from blood. The source is a human donor in good health. The rearrangement joins TRBV6-5 to TRBJ2-3; tentatively, D is TRBD2 (6 bases). The CDR3 sequence is CASSPLGTPTDTQYF. The CDR3 DNA reads as TGTGCCAGCAGCCCTCTCGGGACTCCAACCGATACGCAGTATTTT.